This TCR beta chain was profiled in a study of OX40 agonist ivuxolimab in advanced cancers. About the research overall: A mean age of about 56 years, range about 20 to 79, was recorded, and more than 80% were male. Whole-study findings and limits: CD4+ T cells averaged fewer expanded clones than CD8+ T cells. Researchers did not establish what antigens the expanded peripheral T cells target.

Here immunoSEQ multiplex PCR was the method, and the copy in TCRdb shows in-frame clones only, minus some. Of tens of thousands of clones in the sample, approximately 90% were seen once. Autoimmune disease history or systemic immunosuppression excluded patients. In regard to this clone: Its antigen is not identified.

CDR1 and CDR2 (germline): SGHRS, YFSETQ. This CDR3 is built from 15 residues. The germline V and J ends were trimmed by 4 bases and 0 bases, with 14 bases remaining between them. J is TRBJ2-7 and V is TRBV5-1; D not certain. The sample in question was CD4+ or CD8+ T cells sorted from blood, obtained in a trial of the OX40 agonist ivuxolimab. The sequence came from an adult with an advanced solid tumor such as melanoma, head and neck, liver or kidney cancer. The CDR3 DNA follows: TGCGCCAGCAGCGTGTCGTCGGGCCCCTCCTACGAGCAGTACTTC. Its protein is CASSVSSGPSYEQYF.